The 28 T cell receptor beta chains below all came from one sample that was sequenced in a study of radiotherapy plus CTLA-4 blockade in lung cancer. Measured with immunoSEQ multiplex PCR; TCRdb has only the in-frame clones, and not every one. Among around 42,000 clones listed, 50% to 70% were seen once. The source was peripheral blood, collected from a patient treated with radiotherapy plus ipilimumab. Every receptor here comes from a human donor with non-small cell lung cancer who had a partial response to radiotherapy plus ipilimumab.

The chain combines TRBV6-1 with TRBJ2-2; D possibly corresponds to TRBD2 (6 bases). The CDR3 length is 15 residues. Germline V CDR1 and CDR2: MNHNS, SASEGT. V was clipped by 5 bases and J by 8 bases, with 18 bases between them. CDR3 bases: TGTGCCAGCAGTAGCTGGACACCCCGGGGGGGGGAGCTGTTTTTT. Encoded protein: CASSSWTPRGGELFF.

The rearrangement joins TRBV5-1 to TRBJ2-3; no reliable D call. CDR3 length: 16 residues. The germline V and J ends were trimmed by 4 bases and 0 bases, with 15 bases remaining between them. Per the germline V gene, CDR1 is SGHRS and CDR2 is YFSETQ. The CDR3 here is CASSLGNDLSTDTQYF. The DNA for the CDR3 is TGCGCCAGCAGCCTGGGAAACGACTTGAGCACAGATACGCAGTATTTT.

The J gene is TRBJ2-5, the V gene TRBV30; 8 nucleotides line up with TRBD2. This CDR3 is built from 13 residues. Germline-derived CDR1 and CDR2 are GTSNPN and SVGIG (reference sequence). J was trimmed by 9 bases and V by 2 bases; bases with no gene match: 8. CDR3 DNA sequence: TGTGCCTGGAGTCCGGGAGACGGGAGGGCCCAGTACTTC. It encodes CAWSPGDGRAQYF.

The V and J genes are TRBV7-2 and TRBJ2-5; weak D call: TRBD2 (5 bases). This CDR3 region has 13 residues. Trimming cost V 3 bases and J 2 bases, with 7 bases left between them. The germline V gene encodes CDR1 SGHTA and CDR2 FQGNSA. CDR3 coding DNA: TGTGCCAGCAGCTTCGGGGTACAAGAGACCCAGTACTTC. Amino acid sequence: CASSFGVQETQYF. The complete variable domain, with remaining parts taken from reference TRBV7-2 and TRBJ2-5, reads GAGVSQSPSNKVTEKGKDVELRCDPISGHTALYWYRQSLGQGLEFLIYFQGNSAPDKSGLPSDRFSAERTGGSVSTLTIQRTQQEDSAVYLCASSFGVQETQYFGPGTRLLVL.

The chain is built from TRBV18 and TRBJ2-5; 7 bases are shared with TRBD1. Germline V gene sequence: CDR1 KGHSH, CDR2 LQKENI. J lost 0 bases, V lost 8 bases, and 6 bases had no gene match. The CDR3 runs to 14 residues. The DNA for the CDR3 is TGTGCCAGCCACTCCGGGACAGACCAAGAGACCCAGTACTTC. Protein sequence: CASHSGTDQETQYF.

This clone was seen only once. This chain links TRBV6-1 with TRBJ1-1; TRBD1 might be the D (5 bases). The ends were cut back, 5 bases at V and 1 base at J, with 8 bases in the middle. This CDR3 is built from 13 residues. The germline V gene encodes CDR1 MNHNS and CDR2 SASEGT. The CDR3 region is CASSMTENTEAFF. The DNA for the CDR3 is TGTGCCAGCAGTATGACAGAGAACACTGAAGCTTTCTTT.

This chain links TRBV6-5 with TRBJ1-1, with a possible D match to TRBD1 (6 bases). V gave up 6 bases and J gave up 7 bases, with 9 bases separating them. CDR1 is MNHEY, CDR2 SVGAGI, per germline. The CDR3 totals 11 residues. The CDR3 here is CASSTGLEAFF. CDR3 nucleotide sequence: TGTGCCAGCAGCACAGGGCTTGAAGCTTTCTTT.

This rearrangement joins TRBV15 to TRBJ2-5; no definite D call. CDR3 size: 13 residues. V was clipped by 3 bases and J by 3 bases, with 8 bases between them. Germline V gene lookup returns CDR1 LNHNV and CDR2 YYDKDF (reference sequence). The CDR3 DNA is TGTGCCACCAGCAGGGGTACAGAAGAGACCCAGTACTTC. Protein: CATSRGTEETQYF.

This chain uses TRBV6-1 with TRBJ2-2; possible D gene TRBD1, 6 bases. This CDR3 has 16 amino acids. Germline CDR1 reads MNHNS; CDR2 reads SASEGT. V was cut by 4 bases and J by 6 bases, with 18 bases left in between. CDR3 nucleotide sequence: TGTGCCAGCAGTGCCTTCCGCAGGGGCGCGGCCGGGGAGCTGTTTTTT. It yields the protein CASSAFRRGAAGELFF.

In its sample, this clone was seen a few times. This chain connects TRBV13 to TRBJ2-1; D not certain. CDR1 is PRHDT, CDR2 FYEKMQ, per germline (reference sequence). The length of the CDR3 is 15 residues. The V and J ends lost 0 bases and 2 bases respectively, with 8 bases between them. This CDR3 is CASSLGFRTYNEQFF. CDR3 sequence (DNA): TGTGCCAGCAGCTTAGGGTTTAGAACCTACAATGAGCAGTTCTTC.

The chain recombines TRBV6-1 with TRBJ1-1, with TRBD1 as a possible D gene (6 bases). Trimming pared 5 bases from V and 6 bases from J, leaving 19 bases between. Germline values: CDR1 MNHNS, CDR2 SASEGT. There are 15 residues in the CDR3. The CDR3 reads CASSPDRSIRAEAFF. DNA for the CDR3: TGTGCCAGCAGTCCGGACAGAAGTATTAGGGCTGAAGCTTTCTTT.

The chain has TRBV7-8 and TRBJ2-3; maybe TRBD1 (5 bases). CDR1 and CDR2 from the germline V gene are SGHVS and FQNEAQ. The V gene lost 5 bases and the J gene lost 4 bases, with 13 bases spanning the gap. This CDR3 has 14 amino acids. Here the CDR3 reads CASSAREMADTQYF. The CDR3 coding sequence is TGTGCCAGCAGCGCCAGGGAAATGGCAGATACGCAGTATTTT. The whole variable domain, filled in from reference TRBV7-8 and TRBJ2-3, reads GAGVSQSPRYKVAKRGQDVALRCDPISGHVSLFWYQQALGQGPEFLTYFQNEAQLDKSGLPSDRFFAERPEGSVSTLKIQRTQQEDSAVYLCASSAREMADTQYFGPGTRLTVL.

The V and J genes are TRBV9 and TRBJ2-4; TRBD2 might be the D (6 bases). V gave up 4 bases and J gave up 7 bases, with 18 bases separating them. Germline V gene data show CDR1 as SGDLS and CDR2 as YYNGEE. This CDR3 contains 15 residues. The CDR3 nucleotides are TGTGCCAGCAGCCTCGGGGGTGACCTACTCAACATTCAGTACTTC. It yields the protein CASSLGGDLLNIQYF.

There are a few counts of this clone. V usage is TRBV10-2 and J usage is TRBJ2-7, with D unclear. The germline V gene has CDR1 WSHSY and CDR2 SAAADI. Between the trimmed V and J ends, which lost 4 bases and 1 base, there was a span of 8 bases. The CDR3 covers 13 residues. CDR3 in DNA: TGCGCCAGCAGTGGGGCTATTTCCTACGAGCAGTACTTC. Amino acids: CASSGAISYEQYF.

This chain connects TRBV18 to TRBJ2-3; maybe TRBD1 (5 bases). The CDR3 is 15 amino acids. The germline gives CDR1 KGHSH, CDR2 LQKENI. The V gene lost 3 bases and the J gene lost 6 bases, with 16 bases spanning the gap. This CDR3 is CASSPRQTDFDTQYF. The CDR3 DNA sequence: TGTGCCAGCTCACCGCGACAGACCGACTTCGATACGCAGTATTTT.

This sequence joins TRBV18 and TRBJ1-1, with 8 bases fitting TRBD1. Germline V CDR1 and CDR2: KGHSH, LQKENI. The CDR3 loop spans 18 amino acids. Trimming cost V 2 bases and J 3 bases; bases outside gene matches: 14. CDR3 loop: CASSPFADLTGGDTEAFF. CDR3 sequence (DNA): TGTGCCAGCTCACCATTTGCGGACCTCACAGGGGGTGACACTGAAGCTTTCTTT.

V usage is TRBV5-8 and J usage is TRBJ1-2; D is unclear. From germline, CDR1 is SGHTS and CDR2 YDEGEE. V was pared by 0 bases and J by 5 bases, with 5 bases between. There are 12 residues in the CDR3. The CDR3 is CASSLGQYGYTF. The CDR3 DNA sequence: TGTGCCAGCAGCTTGGGGCAATATGGCTACACCTTC. Supplemented by reference TRBV5-8 and TRBJ1-2, the full variable domain reads EAGVTQSPTHLIKTRGQQATLRCSPISGHTSVYWYQQALGLGLQFLLWYDEGEERNRGNFPPRFSGRQFPNYSSELNVNALELEDSALYLCASSLGQYGYTFGSGTRLTVV.

This sequence joins TRBV5-1 and TRBJ2-2, with D possibly being TRBD1 (6 bases). The CDR3 extends over 16 amino acids. Germline CDR1 and CDR2: SGHRS and YFSETQ. V dropped 4 bases and J dropped 4 bases, with 17 bases sitting between them. The CDR3 DNA is TGCGCCAGCAGCCAAGCCGGGACAATCTTCACCGGGGAGCTGTTTTTT. This codes for CASSQAGTIFTGELFF. The full variable domain, with the rest looked up from reference TRBV5-1 and TRBJ2-2, is KAGVTQTPRYLIKTRGQQVTLSCSPISGHRSVSWYQQTPGQGLQFLFEYFSETQRNKGNFPGRFSGRQFSNSRSEMNVSTLELGDSALYLCASSQAGTIFTGELFFGEGSRLTVL.

V gene TRBV27 combines with J gene TRBJ1-2, with D possibly TRBD1 on 6 matching bases. V lost 4 bases and J lost 8, with 11 bases in between. The length of the CDR3 is 12 residues. The V gene's germline CDR1 is MNHEY and CDR2 SMNVEV (reference sequence). CDR3 coding DNA: TGTGCCAGCAGTTCGGGGGGGCGAGGCTACACCTTC. It is translated as CASSSGGRGYTF.

The J gene is TRBJ1-4, the V gene TRBV7-8; D gene unclear. V dropped 1 base and J dropped 3 bases, with 3 bases sitting between them. The CDR3 covers 13 residues. The V gene's germline CDR1 is SGHVS and CDR2 FQNEAQ. As DNA, the CDR3 is TGTGCCAGCAGCTTAGTAGCTAATGAAAAACTGTTTTTT. The encoded protein is CASSLVANEKLFF. Based on the CDR3 plus reference TRBV7-8 and TRBJ1-4, the full variable domain is GAGVSQSPRYKVAKRGQDVALRCDPISGHVSLFWYQQALGQGPEFLTYFQNEAQLDKSGLPSDRFFAERPEGSVSTLKIQRTQQEDSAVYLCASSLVANEKLFFGSGTQLSVL.

The CDR3 reads CASSQRGQGGGEQYF. Written as DNA, the CDR3 is TGTGCCAGCAGCCAAAGGGGACAGGGGGGCGGCGAGCAGTACTTC. The chain joins TRBV4-2 to TRBJ2-7; 11 positions agree with TRBD1. V gave up 2 bases and J gave up 6 bases; unmatched junction bases: 6. Germline V gives CDR1 LGHNA, CDR2 YNFKEQ. The CDR3 extends over 15 amino acids.

The chain links TRBV13 to TRBJ1-5; D is uncertain. The CDR3 runs to 12 residues. Germline V gene lookup returns CDR1 PRHDT and CDR2 FYEKMQ (reference sequence). The V and J ends lost 5 bases and 4 bases respectively, with 6 bases between them. CDR3 amino acids: CASSQNNQPQHF. In DNA form, the CDR3 reads TGTGCCAGCAGCCAGAATAATCAGCCCCAGCATTTT. Complete variable domain (other parts from reference TRBV13 and TRBJ1-5): AAGVIQSPRHLIKEKRETATLKCYPIPRHDTVYWYQQGPGQDPQFLISFYEKMQSDKGSIPDRFSAQQFSDYHSELNMSSLELGDSALYFCASSQNNQPQHFGDGTRLSIL.

This chain uses TRBV7-2 with TRBJ2-1, with D perhaps matching TRBD2 (5 bases). CDR3 size: 14 residues. The germline V gene encodes CDR1 SGHTA and CDR2 FQGNSA. Trimming took off 6 bases at V and 5 bases at J, with 14 bases between the two ends. CDR3 loop: CASRTTGMNNEQFF. The CDR3 DNA reads as TGTGCCAGCAGAACAACGGGGATGAACAATGAGCAGTTCTTC.

The chain couples TRBV5-4 to TRBJ2-5; 12 nucleotides agree with TRBD2. The CDR3 is 15 residues long. Germline-derived CDR1 and CDR2 are SGHNT and YYREEE (reference sequence). The V segment lost 4 bases and the J segment 1 base; nucleotides outside the gene matches: 2. The CDR3 DNA reads TGTGCCAGCAGCCCGACTAGCGGGGGCCAAGAGACCCAGTACTTC. It is translated as CASSPTSGGQETQYF.

V gene TRBV6-6 combines with J gene TRBJ2-7; 7 nucleotides align to TRBD2. Germline trimming cut 4 bases from V and 0 bases from J; bases unmatched to any gene: 6. CDR3 length: 15 amino acids. Per germline, CDR1 MNHNY and CDR2 SVGAGI (reference sequence). CDR3: CASSSQAGFSYEQYF. CDR3 nucleotide sequence: TGTGCCAGCAGTTCCCAAGCGGGGTTCTCCTACGAGCAGTACTTC.

The chain joins TRBV19 to TRBJ1-2; 7 bases agree with TRBD1. Germline values: CDR1 LNHDA, CDR2 SQIVND (reference sequence). The CDR3 has 15 residues. V was pared by 8 bases and J by 4 bases, with 13 bases of the junction left unmatched. CDR3: CASGHTGEWGYGYTF. The CDR3 DNA reads as TGTGCCAGTGGCCATACAGGGGAGTGGGGCTATGGCTACACCTTC. The full variable domain, with the rest looked up from reference TRBV19 and TRBJ1-2, is DGGITQSPKYLFRKEGQNVTLSCEQNLNHDAMYWYRQDPGQGLRLIYYSQIVNDFQKGDIAEGYSVSREKKESFPLTVTSAQKNPTAFYLCASGHTGEWGYGYTFGSGTRLTVV.

This clone is medium-sized (0.01 to 0.1%) in the sample. The rearrangement links TRBV4-2 to TRBJ2-1; a weak D match, TRBD2 (7 bases). The germline V gene has CDR1 LGHNA and CDR2 YNFKEQ. The CDR3 is 17 residues long. Trimming took 1 base from V and 2 from J, leaving 15 bases between them. The CDR3 nucleotides read TGTGCCAGCAGCCAAGCGGGGGGCCGGACCACCTACAATGAGCAGTTCTTC. It translates to CASSQAGGRTTYNEQFF.

This chain links TRBV6-5 with TRBJ2-1; TRBD2 is a possible D gene (7 bases). The V gene's germline CDR1 is MNHEY and CDR2 SVGAGI. The ends were cut back, 4 bases at V and 4 bases at J, with 14 bases in the middle. The CDR3 covers 15 residues. CDR3 in amino acids: CASSLGGGYYNEQFF. Written as DNA, the CDR3 is TGTGCCAGCAGTTTAGGGGGGGGATATTACAATGAGCAGTTCTTC.